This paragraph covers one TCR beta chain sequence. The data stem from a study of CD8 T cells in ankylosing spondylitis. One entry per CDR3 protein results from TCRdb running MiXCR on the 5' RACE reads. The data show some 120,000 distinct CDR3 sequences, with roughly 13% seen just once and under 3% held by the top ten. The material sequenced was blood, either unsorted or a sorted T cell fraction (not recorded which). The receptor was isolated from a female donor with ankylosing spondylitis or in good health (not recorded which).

CDR3 residues: CASSLVTGVFYNEQFF. The CDR3 DNA reads TGTGCCAGCAGCTTAGTTACGGGAGTTTTCTACAATGAGCAGTTCTTC. This sequence joins TRBV7-8 and TRBJ2-1, with D possibly being TRBD2 (6 bases). The CDR3 totals 16 residues. From germline, CDR1 is SGHVS and CDR2 FQNEAQ. Trimming removed 1 base at V and 3 bases at J, with 13 bases between. The complete variable domain, with remaining parts taken from reference TRBV7-8 and TRBJ2-1, reads GAGVSQSPRYKVAKRGQDVALRCDPISGHVSLFWYQQALGQGPEFLTYFQNEAQLDKSGLPSDRFFAERPEGSVSTLKIQRTQQEDSAVYLCASSLVTGVFYNEQFFGPGTRLTVL.